This T cell receptor (beta chain) originates from a study of patients and donors after allogeneic stem cell transplantation. TCRdb reprocessed the RT-PCR reads with MiXCR, giving one entry per CDR3 protein. This sample has some 960,000 distinct CDR3 sequences, with roughly 18% found just once. The CDR3 loop spans 17 amino acids. Germline V gene sequence: CDR1 MGHRA, CDR2 YSYEKL. Trimming took 3 bases from V and 5 from J; bases not matched to a gene: 15. This TCR derives from a human donor who was either an allogeneic HSCT recipient or a stem cell or donor lymphocyte infusion donor (not recorded which). It is not recorded whose cells these are; they may come from a transplant donor. The chain links TRBV4-1 to TRBJ2-5; the match to TRBD1 covers 7 bases. Source material: blood, either unsorted or a sorted T cell fraction (not recorded which). The DNA of the CDR3 is TGCGCCAGCAGCCATACCCTGGTGGGCAGGGGGACGGAGACCCAGTACTTC. Encoded protein: CASSHTLVGRGTETQYF.